Ten or more counts support the clone carrying this T cell receptor (beta chain). This record comes from a study of read filtering for tumor transcriptome and immune sequencing. Study overall: Revised staging placed eight or nine patients in R-ISS I, some 17 in II, more than five in III.

This library used roughly 370 ng RNA and molecular barcoded adaptors spanning alpha/delta and beta/gamma chains. TCRdb itself ran the reads through MiXCR, one entry per CDR3 protein. The sample records approximately 140,000 distinct CDR3 sequences, about 13% being singletons. CDR3 size: 15 residues. The V and J ends lost 7 bases and 5 bases, in that order; junction bases with no gene match: 8. The germline CDR1 and CDR2 sequences are SGHAT and FQNNGV. This clonotype originated in a donor aged 40 or older with multiple myeloma. The sequenced material came from a population of CD138-negative cells sorted from bone marrow. J is TRBJ2-2 and V is TRBV11-2, with TRBD2 matching over 9 bases. The CDR3 bases are TGTGCCAGCATCGACCTCGCGGGGGGGACCGGGGAGCTGTTTTTT. Translated: CASIDLAGGTGELFF.